These T cell receptor beta chains were read from a single sample in a study of T cell responses to AZD1222 COVID-19 vaccine. Sequenced by immunoSEQ multiplex PCR; TCRdb stores in-frame clones only, minus some. The repertoire holds 86,000 or so clones, with approximately 90% as singletons. The specimen comprised peripheral blood, sampled on day 0 of AZD1222 vaccination. The receptors were sampled from an adult in good health. Both conserved end residues are trimmed from each CDR3.

CDR3aa: ASSLRAGGMSEQF; v_gene: TRBV5-1
CDR3aa: ASSLGHLSSGNTIY; v_gene: TRBV7-2
CDR3aa: ASSQPPVREQF; v_gene: TRBV7-9
CDR3aa: ASSLTGATEAF; v_gene: TRBV7-2
CDR3aa: ASSVRGQGEYEQY; v_gene: TRBV9
CDR3aa: ASSPSDSRNEQF; v_gene: TRBV6-2/TRBV6-3
CDR3aa: ASRGSSGANVLT; v_gene: TRBV6-5
CDR3aa: ASSMTTGSSGNTIY; v_gene: TRBV19
CDR3aa: ARSGHPGPYNEQF; v_gene: TRBV5-3
CDR3aa: ASSLAPSAGGIDEQF; v_gene: TRBV27
CDR3aa: AWSGFGNEQF; v_gene: TRBV30
CDR3aa: SASGQGGLYGYT; v_gene: TRBV20-1
CDR3aa: ASSQDPAGALNNEQF; v_gene: TRBV4-1
CDR3aa: ASSLMFAGKGGGYT; v_gene: TRBV11-2
CDR3aa: ASSTGTNGWGYT; v_gene: TRBV5-6
CDR3aa: ASSSLSEQY; v_gene: TRBV13
CDR3aa: ASSLVQSLEAF; v_gene: TRBV5-4
CDR3aa: AISEFTGEAF; v_gene: TRBV10-3
CDR3aa: ASSLGGFTDTQY; v_gene: TRBV5-8
CDR3aa: AWRGPTGGSSPLH; v_gene: TRBV30
CDR3aa: ASSSRLAENYNEQF; v_gene: TRBV27
CDR3aa: ASTVETYGYT; v_gene: TRBV2
CDR3aa: ASSLGASGSGF; v_gene: TRBV2
CDR3aa: ASGPPGGRESPLH; v_gene: TRBV7-9
CDR3aa: ASSIVAGSQPQH; v_gene: TRBV19
CDR3aa: ASSLPAVTEQY; v_gene: TRBV7-9
CDR3aa: ATSDSSQGYSTDTQY; v_gene: TRBV24-1
CDR3aa: ASNDERGSYVEQF; v_gene: TRBV27
CDR3aa: ACSNGRLYNEQF; v_gene: TRBV6-5
CDR3aa: ASSFQGMGPDTQY; v_gene: TRBV5-1
CDR3aa: ASSLAGNYGYT; v_gene: TRBV5-4
CDR3aa: ASSESPGSSGNTIY; v_gene: TRBV6-1
CDR3aa: ASSPPLLTYDSYNEQF; v_gene: TRBV18
CDR3aa: ASSVDLDGNNEQF; v_gene: TRBV9
CDR3aa: ASSIRGSNTGELF; v_gene: TRBV11-2
CDR3aa: ASRATVGTYNEQF; v_gene: TRBV6-5
CDR3aa: ASSPITLSGNTIY; v_gene: TRBV18
CDR3aa: ASSSERRRQETQY; v_gene: TRBV2
CDR3aa: ASSAGLYNEQF; v_gene: TRBV7-8
CDR3aa: ASSLEGVGMYGYT; v_gene: TRBV5-5
CDR3aa: ASSLVSGSQADTQY; v_gene: TRBV7-2
CDR3aa: ASSLRSGGLNSPLH; v_gene: TRBV7-2
CDR3aa: ASRRQGSQNTEAF; v_gene: TRBV19
CDR3aa: ASSEAGANTGELF; v_gene: TRBV10-1
CDR3aa: ASSLARQGEETQY; v_gene: TRBV13
CDR3aa: ASSPRGFTGELF; v_gene: TRBV19
CDR3aa: ASSPDRVYGYT; v_gene: TRBV6-2/TRBV6-3
CDR3aa: ASSIWQVGEAF; v_gene: TRBV19
CDR3aa: ASSYGQHYGYT; v_gene: TRBV6-2/TRBV6-3
CDR3aa: ASSQESRGSPLH; v_gene: TRBV14
CDR3aa: SGGLAGGGEQF; v_gene: TRBV29-1
CDR3aa: ATSRVRDRGGQPQH; v_gene: TRBV15
CDR3aa: ASSTLGSNTEAF; v_gene: TRBV19
CDR3aa: ASSPTLKGNTEAF; v_gene: TRBV5-1
CDR3aa: ASGRTGYVSPLH; v_gene: TRBV6-2/TRBV6-3
CDR3aa: ASSVESGGNTIY; v_gene: TRBV9
CDR3aa: AWRGPDSYSNQPQH; v_gene: TRBV30
CDR3aa: ASSRRADRGGTNTEAF; v_gene: TRBV21-1